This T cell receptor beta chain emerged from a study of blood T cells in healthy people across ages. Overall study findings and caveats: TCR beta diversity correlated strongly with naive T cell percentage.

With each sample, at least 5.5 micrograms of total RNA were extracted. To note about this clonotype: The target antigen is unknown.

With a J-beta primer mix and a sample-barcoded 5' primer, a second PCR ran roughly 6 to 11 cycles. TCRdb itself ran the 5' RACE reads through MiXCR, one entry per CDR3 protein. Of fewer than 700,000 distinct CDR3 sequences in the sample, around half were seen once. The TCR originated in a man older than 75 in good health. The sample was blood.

CDR3 residues: CASSLVPSGRGYNEQFF. CDR3 bases: TGCGCCAGCAGCTTGGTGCCTAGCGGGAGGGGGTACAATGAGCAGTTCTTC. V and J are TRBV5-1 and TRBJ2-1; 12 bases line up with TRBD2. The length of the CDR3 is 17 residues. Germline CDR1 reads SGHRS; CDR2 reads YFSETQ. J was trimmed by 4 bases and V by 0 bases; bases with no gene match: 5.